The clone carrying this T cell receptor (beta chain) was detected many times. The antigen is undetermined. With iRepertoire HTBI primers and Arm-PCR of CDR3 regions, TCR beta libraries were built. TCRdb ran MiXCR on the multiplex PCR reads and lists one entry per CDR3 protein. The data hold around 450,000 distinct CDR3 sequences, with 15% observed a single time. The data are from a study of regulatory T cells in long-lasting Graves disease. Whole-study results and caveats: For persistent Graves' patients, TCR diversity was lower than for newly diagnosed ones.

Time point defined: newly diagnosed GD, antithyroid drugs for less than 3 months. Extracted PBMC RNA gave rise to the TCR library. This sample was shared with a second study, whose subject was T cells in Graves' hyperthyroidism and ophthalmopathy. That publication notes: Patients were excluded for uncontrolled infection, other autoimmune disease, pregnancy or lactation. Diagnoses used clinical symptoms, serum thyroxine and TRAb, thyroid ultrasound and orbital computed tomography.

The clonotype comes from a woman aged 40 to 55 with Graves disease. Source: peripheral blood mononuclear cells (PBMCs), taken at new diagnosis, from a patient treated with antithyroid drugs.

The CDR3 sequence: CASSPGMNSPLHF. As DNA, the CDR3 is TGTGCCAGCAGCCCCGGAATGAATTCACCCCTCCACTTT. The gene calls are TRBV3-1 and TRBJ1-6; D unresolved. V was pared by 4 bases and J by 7 bases, with 8 bases between. Germline CDR1 is LGHDT and CDR2 is YNNKEL (reference sequence). The CDR3 length is 13 residues.